These T cell receptor beta chains were read from a single sample in a study of T cell changes during pregnancy in multiple sclerosis. TCRdb's copy holds only in-frame clones and misses some; the assay was immunoSEQ multiplex PCR. Here the sample spans about 93,000 clones, over 80% being singletons. Here the sequenced sample was peripheral blood, taken after pregnancy. These receptors were taken from a female donor with multiple sclerosis, enrolled in a pregnancy study. Each CDR3 is given with its conserved first and last residue. Fields, in order: clone size, V gene, J gene, D gene, CDR3 DNA, CDR3 protein. A D gene is named only where the DNA matches it firmly. A clone size is listed for some rows: how often the clone was seen (once, few, many), or a class if it is expanded.

-,TRBV7-2,TRBJ2-5,TRBD2,TGTGCCAGCAGCTTAGACACTGGACTAGCGGGCTTGGCCCAGTACTTC,CASSLDTGLAGLAQYF
-,TRBV7-3,TRBJ2-3,-,TGTGCCAGCAGCTACGGGACTAGCACAGATACGCAGTATTTT,CASSYGTSTDTQYF
few,TRBV9,TRBJ2-1,TRBD2,TGTGCCAGCAGCGTAGGGGTAGCGGGGCCGCCTTACAATGAGCAGTTCTTC,CASSVGVAGPPYNEQFF
medium-sized,TRBV2,TRBJ2-2,-,TGTGCCAGCAGAGTACAGGGAGCCACCGGGGAGCTGTTTTTT,CASRVQGATGELFF
-,TRBV30,TRBJ2-1,-,TGTGCCTGGAGTGTAGCCGGAGGTGAGCAGTTCTTC,CAWSVAGGEQFF
-,TRBV29-1,TRBJ1-4,-,TGCAGCGTTGTCAAAGGAGGGGTGACGGGAGAAAAACTGTTTTTT,CSVVKGGVTGEKLFF
-,TRBV5-6,TRBJ1-2,TRBD1,TGTGCCAGCAGCCCTCCGGACAGGGGGGGCTACACCTTC,CASSPPDRGGYTF
-,TRBV12-5,TRBJ2-7,-,TGTGCTGGGTTGTTAGCAGGGGATCCCCAGCAGTACTTC,CAGLLAGDPQQYF
-,TRBV7-3,TRBJ1-1,-,TGTGCCAGCAGCTTATCCTCAGGGTACACTGAAGCTTTCTTT,CASSLSSGYTEAFF
-,TRBV5-1,TRBJ2-7,TRBD2,TGCGCCAGCAGCTGGACTAGCGGTAGGTCCTACGAGCAGTACTTC,CASSWTSGRSYEQYF
-,TRBV19,TRBJ1-2,-,TGTGCCAGTACAGGGCACTATGGCTACACCTTC,CASTGHYGYTF
-,TRBV29-1,TRBJ2-2,-,TGCAGCGCTTCTTCCGGGACTCACGTGGGGGAGCTGTTTTTT,CSASSGTHVGELFF
-,TRBV11-3,TRBJ2-7,-,TGTGCCAGCAGCCCCCTAGGAGGGTCGACTTACGAGCAGTACTTC,CASSPLGGSTYEQYF
-,TRBV14,TRBJ1-4,-,TGTGCCAGCAGCCAAGTAAGGCAGGATGAAAAACTGTTTTTT,CASSQVRQDEKLFF
-,TRBV9,TRBJ1-2,TRBD1,TGTGCCAGCAGCGTGCTTCAGGGGGGCTATGGCTACACCTTC,CASSVLQGGYGYTF
-,TRBV18,TRBJ2-7,TRBD2,TGTGCCAGCTCACCAACAACCCAGCGGGAGTACTACGAGCAGTACTTC,CASSPTTQREYYEQYF
-,TRBV7-3,TRBJ2-2,-,TGTGCCAGCAGCTTAAACGGGGGGCCGTCAACCGGGGAGCTGTTTTTT,CASSLNGGPSTGELFF
-,TRBV7-6,TRBJ1-1,-,TGTGCCAGCAGCCCTCTGAAACACCAGAACACTGAAGCTTTCTTT,CASSPLKHQNTEAFF
-,TRBV7-2,TRBJ2-2,-,TGTGCCAGCAAAATGGGGGCACAGAAAGCCGGGGAGCTGTTTTTT,CASKMGAQKAGELFF
-,TRBV28,TRBJ2-7,-,TGTGCCAGCGCGTCGGGACACCCCTACGAGCAGTACTTC,CASASGHPYEQYF
once,TRBV19,TRBJ1-1,TRBD1,TGTGCCAGTAGTCCTCTAGACAGGGAGTCTGAAGCTTTCTTT,CASSPLDRESEAFF
-,TRBV6-1,TRBJ1-3,-,TGTGCCAGCAGTGAGCCAAACACAGGCAACCCCCATATGCATTTT,CASSEPNTGNPHMHF
once,TRBV25-1,TRBJ1-1,-,TGTGCCAGCAGTGGGACAGCTCCCTTGCGTACTGAAGCTTTCTTT,CASSGTAPLRTEAFF
-,TRBV4-1,TRBJ1-1,-,TGCGCCAGCAGCCGGATAGAGGCGGACAGTATGAACACTGAAGCTTTCTTT,CASSRIEADSMNTEAFF
-,TRBV11-2,TRBJ1-2,TRBD1,TGTGCCAGCAGCTTACAGGGGGCTCAGGGCGGCTACACCTTC,CASSLQGAQGGYTF
-,TRBV7-8,TRBJ2-7,-,TGTGCCAGCAGCTTAGCCGCGGGGAGGCCCTACGAGCAGTACTTC,CASSLAAGRPYEQYF